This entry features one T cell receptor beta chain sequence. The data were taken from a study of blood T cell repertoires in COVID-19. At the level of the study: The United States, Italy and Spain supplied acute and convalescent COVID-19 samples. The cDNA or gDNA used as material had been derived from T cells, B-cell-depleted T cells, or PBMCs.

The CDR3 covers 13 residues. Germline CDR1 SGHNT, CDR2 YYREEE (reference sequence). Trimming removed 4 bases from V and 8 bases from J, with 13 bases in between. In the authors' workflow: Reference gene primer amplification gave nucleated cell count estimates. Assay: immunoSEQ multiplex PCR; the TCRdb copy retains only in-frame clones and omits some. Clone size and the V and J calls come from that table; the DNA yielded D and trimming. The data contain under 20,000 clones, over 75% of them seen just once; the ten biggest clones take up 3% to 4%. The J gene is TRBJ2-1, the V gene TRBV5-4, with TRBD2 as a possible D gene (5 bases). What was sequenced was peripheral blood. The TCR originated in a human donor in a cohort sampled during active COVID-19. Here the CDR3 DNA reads TGTGCCAGCAGCCCCCCCGGGATCGATGAGCAGTTCTTC. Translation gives CASSPPGIDEQFF. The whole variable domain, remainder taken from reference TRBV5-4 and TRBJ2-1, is ETGVTQSPTHLIKTRGQQVTLRCSSQSGHNTVSWYQQALGQGPQFIFQYYREEENGRGNFPPRFSGLQFPNYSSELNVNALELDDSALYLCASSPPGIDEQFFGPGTRLTVL.